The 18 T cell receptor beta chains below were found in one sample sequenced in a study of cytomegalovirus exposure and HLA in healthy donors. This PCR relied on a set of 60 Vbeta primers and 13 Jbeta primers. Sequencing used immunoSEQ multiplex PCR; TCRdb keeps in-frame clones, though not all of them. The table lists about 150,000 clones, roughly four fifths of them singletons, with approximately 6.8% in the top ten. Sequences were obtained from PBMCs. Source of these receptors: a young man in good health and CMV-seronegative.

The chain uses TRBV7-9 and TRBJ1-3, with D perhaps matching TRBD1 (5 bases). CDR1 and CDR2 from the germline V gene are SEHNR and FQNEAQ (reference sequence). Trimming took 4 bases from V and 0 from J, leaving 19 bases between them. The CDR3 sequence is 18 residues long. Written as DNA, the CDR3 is TGTGCCAGCAGCTCCCGGATGACAGCTGACTTCTCTGGAAACACCATATATTTT. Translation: CASSSRMTADFSGNTIYF.

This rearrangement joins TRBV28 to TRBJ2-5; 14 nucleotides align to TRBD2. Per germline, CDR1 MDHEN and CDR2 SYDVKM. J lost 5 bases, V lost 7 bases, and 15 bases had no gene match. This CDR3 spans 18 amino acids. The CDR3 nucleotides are TGTGCCAGCACTCTCGGTGGACTAGCGGGAGGTGGTTTGGAGACCCAGTACTTC. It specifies CASTLGGLAGGGLETQYF.

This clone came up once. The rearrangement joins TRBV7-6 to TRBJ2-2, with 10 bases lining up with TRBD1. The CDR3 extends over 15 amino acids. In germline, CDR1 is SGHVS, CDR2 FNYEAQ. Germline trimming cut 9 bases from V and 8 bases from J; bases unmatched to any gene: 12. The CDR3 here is CASVIGDRGLGELFF. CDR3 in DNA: TGTGCCAGTGTCATCGGCGACAGGGGGCTTGGGGAGCTGTTTTTT. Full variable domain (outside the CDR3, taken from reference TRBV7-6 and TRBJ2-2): GAGVSQSPRYKVTKRGQDVALRCDPISGHVSLYWYRQALGQGPEFLTYFNYEAQQDKSGLPNDRFSAERPEGSISTLTIQRTEQRDSAMYRCASVIGDRGLGELFFGEGSRLTVL.

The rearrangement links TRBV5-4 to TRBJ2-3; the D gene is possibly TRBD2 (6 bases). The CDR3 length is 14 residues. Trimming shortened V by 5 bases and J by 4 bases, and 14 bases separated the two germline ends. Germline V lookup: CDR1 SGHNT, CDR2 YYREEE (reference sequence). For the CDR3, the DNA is TGTGCCAGCAGTCCCGGGGGAAGGCCAGATACGCAGTATTTT. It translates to CASSPGGRPDTQYF.

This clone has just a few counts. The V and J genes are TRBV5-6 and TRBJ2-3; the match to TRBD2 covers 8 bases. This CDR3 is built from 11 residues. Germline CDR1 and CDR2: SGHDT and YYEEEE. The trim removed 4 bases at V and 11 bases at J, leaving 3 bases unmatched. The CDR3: CASSRSGGQYF. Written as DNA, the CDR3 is TGTGCCAGCAGCAGGAGCGGGGGGCAGTATTTT.

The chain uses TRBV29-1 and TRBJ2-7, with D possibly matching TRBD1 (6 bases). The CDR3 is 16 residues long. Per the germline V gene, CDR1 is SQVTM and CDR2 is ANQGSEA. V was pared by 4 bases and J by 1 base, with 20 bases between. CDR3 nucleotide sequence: TGCAGCGTTGGGACCACCTGGCAGGGGCTGTCCTACGAGCAGTACTTC. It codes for CSVGTTWQGLSYEQYF.

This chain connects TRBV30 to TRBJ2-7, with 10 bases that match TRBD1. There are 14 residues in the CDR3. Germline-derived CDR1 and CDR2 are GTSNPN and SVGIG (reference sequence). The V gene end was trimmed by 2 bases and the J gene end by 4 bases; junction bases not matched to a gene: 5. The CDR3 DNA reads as TGTGCCTGGAGTTATCCGGGACAGGGGTACGAGCAGTACTTC. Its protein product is CAWSYPGQGYEQYF.

CDR3 residues: CASSVQTLNTEAFF. CDR3 DNA: TGTGCCAGCAGTGTCCAGACTTTGAACACTGAAGCTTTCTTT. This chain links TRBV2 with TRBJ1-1, with D unresolved. Trimming left V 4 bases short and J 0 bases short, with 9 bases between. CDR3 length: 14 amino acids. The germline CDR1 and CDR2 sequences are SNHLY and FYNNEI.

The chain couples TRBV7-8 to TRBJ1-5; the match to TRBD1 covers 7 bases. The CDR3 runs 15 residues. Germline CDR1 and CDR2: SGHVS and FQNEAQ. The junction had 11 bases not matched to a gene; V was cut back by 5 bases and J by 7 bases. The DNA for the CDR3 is TGTGCCAGCAGCAGAGGGGGCAAGGAGGGGCAGCCCCAGCATTTT. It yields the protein CASSRGGKEGQPQHF.

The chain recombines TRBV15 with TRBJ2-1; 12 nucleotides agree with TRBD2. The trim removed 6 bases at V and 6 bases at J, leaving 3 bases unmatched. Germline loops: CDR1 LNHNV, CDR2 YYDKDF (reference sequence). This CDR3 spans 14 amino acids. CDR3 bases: TGTGCCACCAGACTAGCGGGGGGCCGCAATGAGCAGTTCTTC. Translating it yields CATRLAGGRNEQFF.

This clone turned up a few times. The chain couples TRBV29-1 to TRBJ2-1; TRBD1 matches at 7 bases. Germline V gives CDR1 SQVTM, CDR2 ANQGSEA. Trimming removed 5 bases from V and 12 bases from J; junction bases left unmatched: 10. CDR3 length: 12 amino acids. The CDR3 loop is CSVRQGAVRQFF. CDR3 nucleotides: TGCAGCGTTAGACAGGGTGCGGTCCGGCAGTTCTTC.

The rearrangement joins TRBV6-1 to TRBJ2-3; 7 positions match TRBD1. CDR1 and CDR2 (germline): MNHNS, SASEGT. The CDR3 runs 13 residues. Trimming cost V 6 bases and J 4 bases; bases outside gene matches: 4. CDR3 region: CASRPTGPDTQYF. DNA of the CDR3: TGTGCCAGCAGGCCGACAGGGCCAGATACGCAGTATTTT.

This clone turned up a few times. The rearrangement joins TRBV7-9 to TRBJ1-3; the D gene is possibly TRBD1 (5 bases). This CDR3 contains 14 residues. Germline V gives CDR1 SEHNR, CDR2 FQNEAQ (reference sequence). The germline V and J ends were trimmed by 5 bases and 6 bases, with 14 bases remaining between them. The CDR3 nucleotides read TGTGCCAGCAGCGCAAGGACACTGCCAAACACCATATATTTT. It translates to CASSARTLPNTIYF.

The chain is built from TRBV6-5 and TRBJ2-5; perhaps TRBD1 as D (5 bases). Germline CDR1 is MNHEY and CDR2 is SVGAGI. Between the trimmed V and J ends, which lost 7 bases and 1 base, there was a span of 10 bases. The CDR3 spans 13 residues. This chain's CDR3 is CASKIGVQETQYF. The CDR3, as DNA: TGTGCCAGCAAGATAGGGGTCCAAGAGACCCAGTACTTC.

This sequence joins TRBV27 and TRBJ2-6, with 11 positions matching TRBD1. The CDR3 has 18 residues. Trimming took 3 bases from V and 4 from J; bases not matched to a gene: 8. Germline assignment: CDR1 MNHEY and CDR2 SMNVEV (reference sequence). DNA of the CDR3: TGTGCCAGCAGTTTTATCGGACAGGGGGCAGCGGGGGCCAACGTCCTGACTTTC. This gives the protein CASSFIGQGAAGANVLTF.

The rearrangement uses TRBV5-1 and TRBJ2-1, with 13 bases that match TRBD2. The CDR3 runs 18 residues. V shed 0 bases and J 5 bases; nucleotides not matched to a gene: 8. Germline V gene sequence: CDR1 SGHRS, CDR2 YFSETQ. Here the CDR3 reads CASSLGRTSGGVNNEQFF. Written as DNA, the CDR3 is TGCGCCAGCAGCTTGGGAAGGACTAGCGGGGGTGTTAACAATGAGCAGTTCTTC.

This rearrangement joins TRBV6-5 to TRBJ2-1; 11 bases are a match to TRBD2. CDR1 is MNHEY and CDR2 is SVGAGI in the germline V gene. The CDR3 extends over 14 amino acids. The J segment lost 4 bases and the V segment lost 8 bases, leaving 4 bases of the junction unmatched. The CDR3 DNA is TGTGCCAGCCATGGACTAGCGGGTTACAATGAGCAGTTCTTC. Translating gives CASHGLAGYNEQFF.

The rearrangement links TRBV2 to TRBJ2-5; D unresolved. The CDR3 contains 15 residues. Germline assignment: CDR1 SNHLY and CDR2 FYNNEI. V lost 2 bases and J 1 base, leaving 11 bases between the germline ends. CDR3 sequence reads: CASSENGPVQETQYF. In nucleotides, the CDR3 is TGTGCCAGCAGTGAAAATGGGCCAGTCCAAGAGACCCAGTACTTC.